This record concerns one T cell receptor (beta chain) sequence. Its antigen is unknown. The entry originates in a study of beta chain features in type 1 diabetes. There are 14 residues in the CDR3. V was shortened by 8 bases and J by 0 bases, with 14 bases between the two germline ends. CDR1 is SQVTM and CDR2 is ANQGSEA in the germline V gene. Since all of the isolated RNA was reverse transcribed, expressed TCRB transcripts were what got sequenced. The data were produced by immunoSEQ multiplex PCR, yet TCRdb's version contains in-frame clones alone and is incomplete. Counted here are roughly 450,000 clones, more than 11% occurring once; the ten biggest clones make up roughly 0.035%. Notes on the study in general: TCRB repertoires of naive, central memory and Treg cells appeared more similar among patients than among healthy donors.

The genes are TRBV29-1 and TRBJ2-1; no definite D call. The sequence was collected from a man younger than 45 in good health. Sequencing was performed on naive CD4+ T cells from blood. The CDR3 spells CSLQRLSSYNEQFF. The CDR3 DNA follows: TGCAGCCTTCAAAGGCTAAGCTCCTACAATGAGCAGTTCTTC.